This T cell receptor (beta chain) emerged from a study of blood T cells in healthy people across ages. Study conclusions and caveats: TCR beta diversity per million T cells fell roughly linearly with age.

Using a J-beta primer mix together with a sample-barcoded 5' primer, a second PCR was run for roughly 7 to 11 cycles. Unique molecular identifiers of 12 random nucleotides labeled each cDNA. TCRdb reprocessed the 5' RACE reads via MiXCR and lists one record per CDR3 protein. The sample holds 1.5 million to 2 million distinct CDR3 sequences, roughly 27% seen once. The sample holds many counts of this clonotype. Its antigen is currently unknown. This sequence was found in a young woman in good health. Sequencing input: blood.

In nucleotides, the CDR3 is TGTGCCACCAGTGATTCCACGGGGCCCCCTGGCAATGAGCAGTTCTTC. Translated, it gives CATSDSTGPPGNEQFF. The chain employs TRBV24-1 and TRBJ2-1; D possibly uses TRBD1 or TRBD2 (5 bases each). Trimming removed 2 bases at V and 6 bases at J, with 16 bases between. Germline CDR1 KGHDR, CDR2 SFDVKD. This CDR3 contains 16 residues.